The rows below give T cell receptor beta chains drawn from one sample of a study of read filtering for tumor transcriptome and immune sequencing. TCRdb called the reads again in MiXCR, with one record for every CDR3 protein. The data contain over 50,000 distinct CDR3 sequences, 15% to 25% of them seen just once; the ten biggest clones take up about 14%. The specimen was a population of CD138-negative cells sorted from bone marrow. These receptors were obtained from a donor aged 40 or older with multiple myeloma. Both conserved end residues are part of each CDR3. A D gene is named only where the DNA matches it firmly. Expanded clones get a size class; other rows say once, few or many, or leave the size out.

V gene: TRBV18
clone size: .
J gene: TRBJ2-5
D gene: .
CDR3 DNA: TGTGCCAGCTCACCAGGGATTCGGGAGACCCAGTACTTC
CDR3 protein: CASSPGIRETQYF

V gene: TRBV27
clone size: few
J gene: TRBJ2-4
D gene: .
CDR3 DNA: TGTGCCAGCAGTGACACAGGATTAGCCAAAAACATTCAGTACTTC
CDR3 protein: CASSDTGLAKNIQYF

V gene: TRBV5-4
clone size: many
J gene: TRBJ2-1
D gene: TRBD2
CDR3 DNA: TGTGCCAGCAGCTTGGCCGACGCGGGAGGGCGGAATGAGCAGTTCTTC
CDR3 protein: CASSLADAGGRNEQFF

V gene: TRBV7-2
clone size: few
J gene: TRBJ2-1
D gene: .
CDR3 DNA: TGTGCCAGCAGCTTAGCAAACAGCATGACTGAGCAGTTCTTC
CDR3 protein: CASSLANSMTEQFF

V gene: TRBV29-1
clone size: many
J gene: TRBJ2-5
D gene: .
CDR3 DNA: TGCAGCGTTGAAGGGGGTAAAGGGGAGACCCAGTACTTC
CDR3 protein: CSVEGGKGETQYF

V gene: TRBV5-6
clone size: few
J gene: TRBJ2-4
D gene: .
CDR3 DNA: TGTGCCAGCAGCTTGTTGGGTCAGGCACTAGCCAAAAACATTCAGTACTTC
CDR3 protein: CASSLLGQALAKNIQYF

V gene: TRBV5-1
clone size: many
J gene: TRBJ2-2
D gene: TRBD1
CDR3 DNA: TGCGCCAGCAGCTTAGACAGGGCATTGTCCGGGGAGCTGTTTTTT
CDR3 protein: CASSLDRALSGELFF

V gene: TRBV20-1
clone size: many
J gene: TRBJ1-1
D gene: .
CDR3 DNA: TGCAGTGCTAACCGGGACTTAGAAGCTTTCTTT
CDR3 protein: CSANRDLEAFF

V gene: TRBV4-1
clone size: .
J gene: TRBJ2-3
D gene: .
CDR3 DNA: TGCGCCAGCAGCCAAGATATCCAGGAGCCCCGAGATACGCAGTATTTT
CDR3 protein: CASSQDIQEPRDTQYF

V gene: TRBV5-1
clone size: many
J gene: TRBJ2-5
D gene: TRBD2
CDR3 DNA: TGCGCCAGCAGCTTGGGACTAGCGGGGGGAAGCCAAGAGACCCAGTACTTC
CDR3 protein: CASSLGLAGGSQETQYF

V gene: TRBV9
clone size: many
J gene: TRBJ2-2
D gene: .
CDR3 DNA: TGTGCCAGCACCCCTAGAGGGGGGGAGAGCACCGGGGAGCTGTTTTTT
CDR3 protein: CASTPRGGESTGELFF

V gene: TRBV10-3
clone size: .
J gene: TRBJ2-3
D gene: .
CDR3 DNA: TGTTCCAGTTCCACCACAGATACGCAGTATTTT
CDR3 protein: CSSSTTDTQYF

V gene: TRBV7-9
clone size: many
J gene: TRBJ1-5
D gene: .
CDR3 DNA: TGTGCCAGCAGCCCACCTAGACAGGTAGGATGGGATCAGCCCCAGCATTTT
CDR3 protein: CASSPPRQVGWDQPQHF

V gene: TRBV5-5
clone size: many
J gene: TRBJ2-3
D gene: TRBD2
CDR3 DNA: TGTGCCAGCAGCCTAACTAGCGGAGGGGATACGCAGTATTTT
CDR3 protein: CASSLTSGGDTQYF

V gene: TRBV29-1
clone size: many
J gene: TRBJ1-2
D gene: .
CDR3 DNA: TGCAGCGTTGATAGGGTTTCTGGAGATGGCTACACCTTC
CDR3 protein: CSVDRVSGDGYTF

V gene: TRBV7-2
clone size: many
J gene: TRBJ2-3
D gene: .
CDR3 DNA: TGTGCCAGCAGCTCCAGCCACGGGACACAAACTATGGCGGATACGCAGTATTTT
CDR3 protein: CASSSSHGTQTMADTQYF

V gene: TRBV20-1
clone size: many
J gene: TRBJ2-7
D gene: .
CDR3 DNA: TGCAGTGCTAGACCTAATCAACGGGAGAAGCTACGCTTC
CDR3 protein: CSARPNQREKLRF

V gene: TRBV28
clone size: many
J gene: TRBJ2-7
D gene: TRBD1
CDR3 DNA: TGTGCCAGCAGTTTAGACAGGGGTCCCTACGAGCAGTACTTC
CDR3 protein: CASSLDRGPYEQYF

V gene: TRBV7-3
clone size: many
J gene: TRBJ2-2
D gene: TRBD2
CDR3 DNA: TGTGCCAGCAGCCGGGGACTATCTCAGACCGGGGAGCTGTTTTTT
CDR3 protein: CASSRGLSQTGELFF

V gene: TRBV6-6
clone size: .
J gene: TRBJ1-2
D gene: TRBD1
CDR3 DNA: TGTGCCAGCAGTCCCGACAGGGTAGCCACCTTC
CDR3 protein: CASSPDRVATF

V gene: TRBV28
clone size: few
J gene: TRBJ1-3
D gene: .
CDR3 DNA: TGTGCCAGCGGTCCATCCTCCTCTGGAAACACCATATATTTT
CDR3 protein: CASGPSSSGNTIYF

V gene: TRBV10-3
clone size: .
J gene: TRBJ2-3
D gene: .
CDR3 DNA: TGTGCCATCAGTACGACTGGTGATACGCAGTATTTT
CDR3 protein: CAISTTGDTQYF

V gene: TRBV29-1
clone size: .
J gene: TRBJ2-3
D gene: TRBD2
CDR3 DNA: TGCAGCGCCCCAGTAGCGGGAGGGCCGGATACGCAGTATTTT
CDR3 protein: CSAPVAGGPDTQYF

V gene: TRBV7-2
clone size: many
J gene: TRBJ1-5
D gene: .
CDR3 DNA: TGTGCCAGCACCCGGGGGGGGCGCAATCAGCCCCAGCATTTT
CDR3 protein: CASTRGGRNQPQHF

V gene: TRBV5-1
clone size: .
J gene: TRBJ1-1
D gene: .
CDR3 DNA: TGCGCCAGCAGCATGGGGACGACCCTTAACACTGAAGCTTTCTTT
CDR3 protein: CASSMGTTLNTEAFF

V gene: TRBV7-2
clone size: few
J gene: TRBJ1-1
D gene: .
CDR3 DNA: TGTGCCAGCAGCTTATGGCAGCAGGGCGGGCCTTTCTTT
CDR3 protein: CASSLWQQGGPFF

V gene: TRBV20-1
clone size: .
J gene: TRBJ2-5
D gene: .
CDR3 DNA: TGCAGTGCTAGAGATCTCGACCGCCGGGAGACCCAGTACTTC
CDR3 protein: CSARDLDRRETQYF

V gene: TRBV20-1
clone size: many
J gene: TRBJ2-1
D gene: TRBD2
CDR3 DNA: TGCAGTGCCGCGGGACTAGCGGGAGAAAGTCAACCCGATGAGCAGTTCTTC
CDR3 protein: CSAAGLAGESQPDEQFF

V gene: TRBV20-1
clone size: many
J gene: TRBJ2-1
D gene: TRBD2
CDR3 DNA: TGCAGTGCTGAACCGGGACTAGGTCAGTTCTTC
CDR3 protein: CSAEPGLGQFF

V gene: TRBV11-2
clone size: many
J gene: TRBJ2-2
D gene: .
CDR3 DNA: TGTGCCAGCAGCCAATTGAGGTCCCGGGGCCCCGGGGAGCTGTTTTTT
CDR3 protein: CASSQLRSRGPGELFF

V gene: TRBV24-1
clone size: .
J gene: TRBJ2-5
D gene: TRBD2
CDR3 DNA: TGCGCCACCGGGGGGGGCGGGGGAATCCAAGAGACCCAGTACTTC
CDR3 protein: CATGGGGGIQETQYF

V gene: TRBV11-2
clone size: many
J gene: TRBJ2-6
D gene: TRBD1
CDR3 DNA: TGTGCCAGCAGCTTAGCGACAGGGATTCGGTACGGGGCCAACGTCCTGACTTTC
CDR3 protein: CASSLATGIRYGANVLTF

V gene: TRBV29-1
clone size: many
J gene: TRBJ2-3
D gene: TRBD2
CDR3 DNA: TGCAGCGCTGCACTAGCGGGGGGCACAGATACGCAGTATTTT
CDR3 protein: CSAALAGGTDTQYF

V gene: TRBV20-1
clone size: once
J gene: TRBJ2-7
D gene: TRBD1
CDR3 DNA: TGCAGTGCTGCCCAAGGGACAGCTACCTACGAGCAGTACTTC
CDR3 protein: CSAAQGTATYEQYF

V gene: TRBV19
clone size: many
J gene: TRBJ1-1
D gene: .
CDR3 DNA: TGTGCCAGTAGGTCGAGGGGCATAAGCACTGAAGCTTTCTTT
CDR3 protein: CASRSRGISTEAFF

V gene: TRBV20-1
clone size: .
J gene: TRBJ2-5
D gene: .
CDR3 DNA: TGCAGTGGAGTTCAAGAGACCCAGTACTTC
CDR3 protein: CSGVQETQYF

V gene: TRBV7-9
clone size: many
J gene: TRBJ1-1
D gene: TRBD1
CDR3 DNA: TGTGCCAGCAGCCCCCCCGGGACAGGGGGCGGAACTGAAGCTTTCTTT
CDR3 protein: CASSPPGTGGGTEAFF

V gene: TRBV20-1
clone size: many
J gene: TRBJ2-7
D gene: TRBD2
CDR3 DNA: TGCAGTGCTAGGACTAGCGGGGGGACCTACGAGCAGTACTTC
CDR3 protein: CSARTSGGTYEQYF

V gene: TRBV20-1
clone size: many
J gene: TRBJ2-5
D gene: .
CDR3 DNA: TGCAGTGCTAGAGGTGCGGCGGGTATATACCAAGAGACCCAGTACTTC
CDR3 protein: CSARGAAGIYQETQYF

V gene: TRBV10-1
clone size: many
J gene: TRBJ2-7
D gene: TRBD2
CDR3 DNA: TGCGCCAGCAGTGAGTCTCTCCAAGTAGCGGGAACCTCCTACGAGCAGTACTTC
CDR3 protein: CASSESLQVAGTSYEQYF

V gene: TRBV5-4
clone size: many
J gene: TRBJ2-7
D gene: .
CDR3 DNA: TGTGCCAGCAGCCGACAGGACTCCTACGAGCAGTACTTC
CDR3 protein: CASSRQDSYEQYF

V gene: TRBV11-3
clone size: many
J gene: TRBJ2-1
D gene: .
CDR3 DNA: TGTGCCAGCAGCATAAACCTTCTAGCGCGGAATGAGCAGTTCTTC
CDR3 protein: CASSINLLARNEQFF

V gene: TRBV19
clone size: many
J gene: TRBJ2-1
D gene: .
CDR3 DNA: TGTGCCAGTAGTGTACTCGGGAGCGGGCTACAGTTCTTC
CDR3 protein: CASSVLGSGLQFF

V gene: TRBV10-3
clone size: many
J gene: TRBJ1-1
D gene: TRBD1
CDR3 DNA: TGTGCCATCAGTGGTTCGACAGGGCGTAACACTGAAGCTTTCTTT
CDR3 protein: CAISGSTGRNTEAFF

V gene: TRBV30
clone size: many
J gene: TRBJ2-7
D gene: .
CDR3 DNA: TGTGCCTGGAGTGTTAACAGCAACTACGAGCAGTACTTC
CDR3 protein: CAWSVNSNYEQYF

V gene: TRBV9
clone size: many
J gene: TRBJ2-5
D gene: TRBD2
CDR3 DNA: TGTGCCAGCAGCGTAGGAAGTTCTAGCGGGAGATTTGTAGAGACCCAGTACTTC
CDR3 protein: CASSVGSSSGRFVETQYF

V gene: TRBV20-1
clone size: many
J gene: TRBJ2-7
D gene: TRBD2
CDR3 DNA: TGCAGTGCTCACCTCATAGCGGGGGGGATTGGATACGAGCAGTACTTC
CDR3 protein: CSAHLIAGGIGYEQYF

V gene: TRBV6-2/TRBV6-3
clone size: many
J gene: TRBJ2-5
D gene: .
CDR3 DNA: TGTGCCAGCAGCCGGGACTCAAACCCGGGCCAAGAGACCCAGTACTTC
CDR3 protein: CASSRDSNPGQETQYF

V gene: TRBV24-1
clone size: many
J gene: TRBJ2-1
D gene: .
CDR3 DNA: TGTGCCACCAGTGTACAGAGACGCAATGAGCAGTTCTTC
CDR3 protein: CATSVQRRNEQFF

V gene: TRBV29-1
clone size: few
J gene: TRBJ2-7
D gene: TRBD2
CDR3 DNA: TGCAGCGTTGAAGATGGGGCAGCGGGAGAGGACGAGCAGTACTTC
CDR3 protein: CSVEDGAAGEDEQYF